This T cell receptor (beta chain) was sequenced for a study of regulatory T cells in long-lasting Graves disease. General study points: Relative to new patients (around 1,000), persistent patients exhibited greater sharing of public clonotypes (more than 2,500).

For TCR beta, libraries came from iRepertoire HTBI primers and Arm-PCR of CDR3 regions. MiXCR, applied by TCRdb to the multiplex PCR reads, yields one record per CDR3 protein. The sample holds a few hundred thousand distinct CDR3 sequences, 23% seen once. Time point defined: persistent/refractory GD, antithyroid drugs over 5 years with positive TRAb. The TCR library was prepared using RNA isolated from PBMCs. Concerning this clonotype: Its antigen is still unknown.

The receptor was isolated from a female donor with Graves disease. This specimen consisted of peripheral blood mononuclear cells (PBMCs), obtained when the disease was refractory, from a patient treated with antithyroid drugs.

The CDR3 loop reads CAISLAGVSTNEQYF. In nucleotides, the CDR3 is TGTGCCATCAGTCTAGCGGGAGTCTCTACTAACGAGCAGTACTTC. This sequence joins TRBV10-3 and TRBJ2-7; 10 bases line up with TRBD2. The V segment lost 5 bases and the J segment 5 bases; nucleotides outside the gene matches: 9. The V gene's germline CDR1 is ENHRY and CDR2 SYGVKD. This CDR3 contains 15 residues.